A selection of T cell receptor beta chains follows, all from one sample in a study of shared clonotypes between healthy human individuals. Data came from immunoSEQ multiplex PCR; TCRdb stores just in-frame clones and leaves some out. The repertoire consists of hundreds of thousands of clones, with roughly 80% occurring once and the leading ten covering less than 15%. The source material was PBMCs. These receptors were collected from a woman aged 40-49 years in good health. Some clones in this sample may be carry-over from other donors' samples. Each CDR3 is given with its conserved first and last residue. Each record gives: clone size, V gene, D gene, J gene, CDR3 protein, CDR3 DNA. A D gene is named only where the DNA matches it firmly. Rows give clone size only sometimes, using once, few, many, or a class for an expanded clone.

>few|TRBV11-3|.|TRBJ2-2
CASSPIRGASGELFF
TGTGCCAGCAGCCCCATAAGGGGGGCGTCCGGGGAGCTGTTTTTT
>many|TRBV11-2|.|TRBJ1-1
CASSPDMNTEAFF
TGTGCCAGCAGCCCTGACATGAACACTGAAGCTTTCTTT
>.|TRBV15|TRBD1|TRBJ2-4
CATSRGLGQDNIQYF
TGTGCCACCAGCAGAGGCCTCGGACAGGACAACATTCAGTACTTC
>.|TRBV2|TRBD2|TRBJ2-1
CASRARTSGTYNEQFF
TGTGCCAGCAGAGCCCGGACTAGCGGGACCTACAATGAGCAGTTCTTC
>.|TRBV6-9|.|TRBJ2-7
CASSYGGKTYEQYF
TGTGCCAGCAGTTACGGTGGCAAAACCTACGAGCAGTACTTC
>.|TRBV27|TRBD1|TRBJ1-1
CASSYRDRNTEAFF
TGTGCCAGCAGTTATCGGGACAGAAACACTGAAGCTTTCTTT
>.|TRBV2|TRBD2|TRBJ2-1
CASSRTSDPYNEQFF
TGTGCCAGCAGTCGGACTAGCGACCCCTACAATGAGCAGTTCTTC
>.|TRBV19|.|TRBJ1-5
CASSISTGLSNQPQHF
TGTGCCAGTAGTATCTCGACAGGACTGAGCAATCAGCCCCAGCATTTT
>.|TRBV7-9|.|TRBJ2-5
CASSPMGGVGETQYF
TGTGCCAGCAGCCCCATGGGGGGCGTGGGCGAGACCCAGTACTTC
>.|TRBV5-5|TRBD2|TRBJ2-6
CASSLAGTSGYSGANVLTF
TGTGCCAGCAGCTTGGCCGGGACTAGCGGGTATTCTGGGGCCAACGTCCTGACTTTC
>.|TRBV10-3|.|TRBJ2-7
CAIKTGVDGYEQYF
TGTGCCATCAAAACGGGAGTGGATGGCTACGAGCAGTACTTC
>.|TRBV11-3|TRBD2|TRBJ2-5
CASSPTSGEETQYF
TGTGCCAGCAGCCCAACTAGCGGAGAAGAGACCCAGTACTTC
>.|TRBV28|.|TRBJ1-1
CASSLPWGNTEAFF
TGTGCCAGCAGTCTACCTTGGGGGAACACTGAAGCTTTCTTT
>.|TRBV9|.|TRBJ2-3
CASSFQATGRDLHSADTQYF
TGTGCCAGCAGCTTCCAGGCCACCGGGCGCGATTTGCATTCCGCAGATACGCAGTATTTT
>many|TRBV7-7|.|TRBJ1-5
CASSLVRLQVGQPQHF
TGTGCTAGCAGCTTAGTCCGTTTGCAGGTAGGTCAGCCCCAGCATTTT
>.|TRBV15|.|TRBJ2-7
CATSRDQGQGYEQYF
TGTGCCACCAGCAGAGATCAAGGGCAGGGCTACGAGCAGTACTTC
>.|TRBV9|.|TRBJ2-2
CASSVSPVQGELFF
TGTGCCAGCAGCGTATCCCCTGTCCAAGGGGAGCTGTTTTTT
>few|TRBV20-1|.|TRBJ2-3
CSAMDYLHQYF
TGCAGTGCCATGGACTACCTCCATCAGTATTTT
>.|TRBV28|TRBD2|TRBJ2-7
CASSYASGGALSGEQYF
TGTGCCAGCAGTTACGCTAGCGGGGGGGCCCTCTCGGGAGAGCAGTACTTC
>.|TRBV5-1|.|TRBJ2-5
CASSSPAGQETQYF
TGCGCCAGCAGCTCCCCAGCGGGTCAAGAGACCCAGTACTTC
>.|TRBV2|.|TRBJ1-5
CASSLQDGNQPQHF
TGTGCCAGCAGCCTCCAGGATGGCAATCAGCCCCAGCATTTT
>.|TRBV6-1|TRBD1|TRBJ1-1
CASGRSTGVNTEAFF
TGTGCCAGCGGCCGCTCGACAGGGGTGAACACTGAAGCTTTCTTT
>.|TRBV5-1|.|TRBJ1-1
CASTKDPGTEAFF
TGCGCCAGCACCAAGGACCCGGGCACTGAAGCTTTCTTT
>.|TRBV7-9|.|TRBJ2-3
CASSLDGGNFGIDTQYF
TGTGCCAGCAGCTTAGATGGGGGGAACTTTGGGATAGATACGCAGTATTTT
>.|TRBV2|TRBD2|TRBJ2-1
CASRITSGAYNEQFF
TGTGCCAGCAGGATAACTAGCGGAGCATACAATGAGCAGTTCTTC
>.|TRBV18|.|TRBJ1-3
CASSPQASGNTIYF
TGTGCCAGCTCCCCTCAGGCCTCTGGAAACACCATATATTTT
>.|TRBV10-2|.|TRBJ1-2
CASSERDYGYTF
TGCGCCAGCAGTGAAAGGGATTATGGCTACACCTTC
>.|TRBV7-9|.|TRBJ2-3
CASSWDNTDTQYF
TGTGCCAGCAGCTGGGACAACACAGATACGCAGTATTTT
>.|TRBV27|.|TRBJ1-1
CASSSIIDSEAFF
TGTGCCAGCAGTTCTATAATCGACAGTGAAGCTTTCTTT
>.|TRBV18|.|TRBJ1-6
CASSPRTANSPLHF
TGTGCCAGCTCACCTCGGACAGCTAATTCACCCCTCCACTTT
>once|TRBV28|.|TRBJ1-3
CASTRVGLSGSGNTIYF
TGTGCCAGTACCCGTGTCGGACTCTCGGGTTCTGGAAACACCATATATTTT
>.|TRBV27|TRBD2|TRBJ2-1
CASSLNLAGYNEQFF
TGTGCCAGCAGTTTAAACCTAGCGGGATACAATGAGCAGTTCTTC
>few|TRBV30|.|TRBJ1-4
CAWSPGGNTNEKLFF
TGTGCCTGGAGTCCGGGGGGCAACACTAATGAAAAACTGTTTTTT
>few|TRBV15|.|TRBJ2-7
CAPAGAAADKTYEQYF
TGTGCCCCAGCAGGTGCCGCAGCGGACAAAACCTACGAGCAGTACTTC
>few|TRBV2|TRBD2|TRBJ2-7
CASKDIVAGPYEQYF
TGTGCCAGCAAGGATATAGTAGCGGGCCCCTACGAGCAGTACTTC
>.|TRBV18|.|TRBJ1-2
CASSPNWAFGYTF
TGTGCCAGCTCACCAAACTGGGCGTTTGGCTACACCTTC
>.|TRBV4-3|.|TRBJ2-1
CASSPGRGSYNEQFF
TGCGCCAGCAGCCCCGGCAGGGGATCCTACAATGAGCAGTTCTTC
>.|TRBV9|.|TRBJ1-2
CASSVAYAGSYGYTF
TGTGCCAGCAGCGTAGCTTATGCAGGGTCCTATGGCTACACCTTC
>few|TRBV28|.|TRBJ1-1
CASSLAPQGTAFF
TGTGCCAGCAGTTTAGCCCCCCAAGGGACAGCTTTCTTT
>.|TRBV2|.|TRBJ2-1
CASSLGVESEQFF
TGTGCCAGCAGTCTAGGGGTGGAGAGCGAGCAGTTCTTC
>.|TRBV9|TRBD2|TRBJ2-5
CASSEGLASQETQYF
TGTGCCAGCAGCGAGGGACTAGCAAGTCAAGAGACCCAGTACTTC
>.|TRBV10-3|.|TRBJ1-4
CAISGALNEKLFF
TGTGCCATCAGTGGCGCATTGAATGAAAAACTGTTTTTT
>.|TRBV20-1|TRBD2|TRBJ2-7
CSAWAGGGQYF
TGCAGTGCTTGGGCTGGCGGGGGGCAGTACTTC
>.|TRBV6-5|.|TRBJ2-7
CASRSYSYEQYF
TGTGCCAGCAGGTCTTATAGCTACGAGCAGTACTTC
>.|TRBV6-6|TRBD1|TRBJ1-1
CASSYQDRAAEAFF
TGTGCCAGCAGTTACCAAGACAGGGCGGCTGAAGCTTTCTTT